This is a list of T cell receptor beta chains from one sample in a study of CD8+ T cells in alopecia areata. The protocol was immunoSEQ multiplex PCR, while the TCRdb copy is restricted to in-frame clones and leaves out a portion. Altogether some 220,000 clones are present, under 60% being singletons, with the ten largest covering 1.5% to 2%. This material consisted of CD4+ T cells sorted from blood, taken at week 4, from a patient treated with tofacitinib. The origin of the receptors is a human donor with alopecia areata. Each CDR3 is given with its conserved first and last residue. A D gene is named only where the DNA matches it firmly. Clone size is given for some rows only: seen once, a few or many times, or a class if the clone is expanded.

>TRBV2|.|TRBJ2-2|.
CASSDGLRSNTGELFF
TGTGCCAGCAGTGACGGCTTACGATCGAACACCGGGGAGCTGTTTTTT
>TRBV6-1|.|TRBJ1-4|.
CASSLQAEDEKLFF
TGTGCCAGCAGTTTACAGGCGGAAGATGAAAAACTGTTTTTT
>TRBV2|TRBD1|TRBJ2-7|.
CASNKGASSEQYF
TGTGCCAGCAATAAGGGGGCTTCGTCTGAGCAGTACTTC
>TRBV13|.|TRBJ2-1|.
CASSFRPDPNEQFF
TGTGCCAGCAGCTTCCGACCCGACCCCAATGAGCAGTTCTTC
>TRBV30|.|TRBJ1-1|.
CAWSNRVTFF
TGTGCCTGGAGCAACAGGGTGACTTTCTTT
>TRBV2|TRBD1|TRBJ1-1|few
CASRQGNTEAFF
TGTGCCAGCCGACAGGGAAACACTGAAGCTTTCTTT
>TRBV18|TRBD1|TRBJ2-5|few
CASSHGTGTETQYF
TGTGCCAGCTCGCACGGGACAGGGACTGAGACCCAGTACTTC
>TRBV28|.|TRBJ1-6|.
CASSNRDNNSPLHF
TGTGCCAGCAGTAACCGGGATAATAATTCACCCCTCCACTTT
>TRBV9|TRBD1|TRBJ2-2|once
CASSVARGRGGELFF
TGTGCCAGCAGCGTAGCTAGGGGGCGCGGCGGGGAGCTGTTTTTT
>TRBV4-3|TRBD2|TRBJ2-7|.
CASSQELAGGYEQYF
TGCGCCAGCAGCCAAGAATTGGCGGGGGGATACGAGCAGTACTTC
>TRBV5-1|.|TRBJ2-1|once
CASSSGVGNEQFF
TGCGCCAGCAGCTCAGGGGTAGGGAATGAGCAGTTCTTC
>TRBV4-3|.|TRBJ1-2|.
CASSQDPGIWTHF
TGCGCCAGCAGCCAAGACCCCGGTATTTGGACCCACTTC
>TRBV19|.|TRBJ2-5|once
CASSIGGEETQYF
TGTGCCAGTAGTATCGGCGGGGAAGAGACCCAGTACTTC
>TRBV29-1|.|TRBJ2-1|many
CSEGKGSEQFF
TGCAGCGAGGGGAAGGGGAGTGAGCAGTTCTTC
>TRBV29-1|.|TRBJ2-7|.
CSVTTGAYEQYF
TGCAGCGTTACCACGGGGGCCTACGAGCAGTACTTC
>TRBV29-1|.|TRBJ2-2|few
CSVAGRLTGELFF
TGCAGCGTTGCCGGCAGATTAACCGGGGAGCTGTTTTTT
>TRBV5-1|.|TRBJ2-7|.
CASSLGQDYEQYF
TGCGCCAGCAGCTTGGGACAGGACTACGAGCAGTACTTC
>TRBV7-2|.|TRBJ2-4|.
CASSLDGQREDIQYF
TGTGCCAGCAGCTTAGATGGGCAGAGGGAGGACATTCAGTACTTC
>TRBV21-1|.|TRBJ2-7|.
CASSMDRGIEQYF
TGTGCCAGCAGCATGGACAGGGGGATTGAGCAGTACTTC
>TRBV23-1|.|TRBJ1-6|few
CALEVSCSPLHF
TGCGCCCTGGAGGTATCATGTTCACCCCTCCACTTT
>TRBV15|.|TRBJ1-4|.
CATSSVRGTNEKLFF
TGTGCCACCAGCAGCGTCAGGGGAACTAATGAAAAACTGTTTTTT
>TRBV5-1|.|TRBJ2-5|.
CASSQGGQETQYF
TGCGCCAGCAGCCAGGGCGGCCAAGAGACCCAGTACTTC
>TRBV5-6|.|TRBJ1-6|.
CASRFGSYNSPLHF
TGTGCCAGCAGGTTCGGGTCCTATAATTCACCCCTCCACTTT
>TRBV4-1|TRBD2|TRBJ2-1|.
CASSQVQAGEQFF
TGCGCCAGCAGCCAAGTTCAAGCGGGGGAGCAGTTCTTC